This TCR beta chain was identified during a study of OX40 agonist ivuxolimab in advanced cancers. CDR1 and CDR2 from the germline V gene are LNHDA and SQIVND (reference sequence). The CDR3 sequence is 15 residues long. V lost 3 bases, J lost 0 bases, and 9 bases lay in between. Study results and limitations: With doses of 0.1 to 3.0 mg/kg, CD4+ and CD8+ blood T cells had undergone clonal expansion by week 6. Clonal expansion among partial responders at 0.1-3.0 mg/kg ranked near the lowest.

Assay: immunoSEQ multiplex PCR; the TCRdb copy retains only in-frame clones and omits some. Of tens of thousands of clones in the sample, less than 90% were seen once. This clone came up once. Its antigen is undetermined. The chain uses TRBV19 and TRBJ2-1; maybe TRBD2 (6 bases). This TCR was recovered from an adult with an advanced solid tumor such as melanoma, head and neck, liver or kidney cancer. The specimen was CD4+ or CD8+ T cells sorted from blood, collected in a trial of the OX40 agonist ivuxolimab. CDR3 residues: CASSMGGSSYNEQFF. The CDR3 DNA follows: TGTGCCAGTAGTATGGGGGGAAGCTCCTACAATGAGCAGTTCTTC.